The TCR beta chain described here comes from a study of blood T cells in healthy people across ages. Overall study results and limits: Changes in expanded clonotypes were possibly confounded, as the CMV status of donors was unknown. Unsorted PBMC input precluded a conclusive naive versus antigen-experienced comparison.

The CDR3 extends over 16 amino acids. The junction had 5 bases not matched to a gene; V was cut back by 0 bases and J by 4 bases. The germline CDR1 and CDR2 sequences are MGHRA and YSYEKL. Details on this clonotype: Its antigen is currently unknown.

A sample-barcoded 5' primer and a J-beta primer mix were used in a second PCR of roughly 7 to 12 cycles. Per sample, CDR3-containing paired-end reads numbered at least 2.5 million. TCRdb used MiXCR to reprocess the 5' RACE reads, holding one entry per CDR3 protein. This repertoire shows 1.5 million to 2 million distinct CDR3 sequences, approximately 32% found once; its top ten account for about 11%. The sample comprised blood. The clonotype comes from a woman aged 30 to 39 in good health. The rearrangement uses TRBV4-1 and TRBJ2-3; 9 bases line up with TRBD2. This chain's CDR3 is CASSQDRTSASDTQYF. The CDR3 DNA is TGCGCCAGCAGCCAAGATCGGACTAGCGCATCAGATACGCAGTATTTT.